This T cell receptor beta chain was identified during a study of blood T cell repertoires in COVID-19. Study information: COVID-19 samples from acute and convalescent phases originated in the United States, Italy and Spain. Sources were T cells, B-cell-depleted T cells, or PBMCs; the material itself was cDNA or gDNA.

The assay was immunoSEQ multiplex PCR, and TCRdb's table has in-frame clones only and misses some. The data contain 200,000 to 300,000 clones, 70% to 90% of them seen just once; the ten biggest clones take up about 4%. CDR1 SQVTM and CDR2 ANQGSEA come from the germline V gene. Trimming cost V 5 bases and J 8 bases, with 18 bases left between them. The CDR3 loop spans 14 amino acids. The chain joins TRBV29-1 to TRBJ1-4; tentatively, D is TRBD1 (5 bases). This clonotype was sampled from a man aged 50 or older with acute or convalescent COVID-19. Sequencing input: peripheral blood. CDR3 region: CSVHDRGGREKLFF. In nucleotides, the CDR3 is TGCAGCGTTCACGACCGCGGGGGTAGAGAAAAACTGTTTTTT.